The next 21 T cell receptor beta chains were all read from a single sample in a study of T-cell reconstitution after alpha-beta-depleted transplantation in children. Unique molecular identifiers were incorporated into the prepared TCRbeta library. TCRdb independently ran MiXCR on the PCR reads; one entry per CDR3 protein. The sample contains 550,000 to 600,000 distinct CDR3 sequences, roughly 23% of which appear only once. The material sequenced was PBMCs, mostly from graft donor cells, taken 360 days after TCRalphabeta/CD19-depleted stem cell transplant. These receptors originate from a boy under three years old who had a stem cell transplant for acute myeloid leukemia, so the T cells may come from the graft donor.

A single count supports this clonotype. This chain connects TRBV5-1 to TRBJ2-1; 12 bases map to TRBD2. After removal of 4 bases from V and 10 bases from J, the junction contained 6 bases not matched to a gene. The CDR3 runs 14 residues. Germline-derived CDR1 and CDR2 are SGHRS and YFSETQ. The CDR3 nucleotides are TGCGCCAGCAGCCCGGAAGGACTAGCGGGAGAGCAGTTCTTC. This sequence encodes CASSPEGLAGEQFF.

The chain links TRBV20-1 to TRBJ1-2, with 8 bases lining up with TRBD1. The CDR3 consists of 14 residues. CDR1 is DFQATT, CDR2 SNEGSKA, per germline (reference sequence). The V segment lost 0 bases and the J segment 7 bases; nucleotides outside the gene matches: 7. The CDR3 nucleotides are TGCAGTGCTAGAGACCCGACAGGGGAAGGTGGCTACACCTTC. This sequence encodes CSARDPTGEGGYTF.

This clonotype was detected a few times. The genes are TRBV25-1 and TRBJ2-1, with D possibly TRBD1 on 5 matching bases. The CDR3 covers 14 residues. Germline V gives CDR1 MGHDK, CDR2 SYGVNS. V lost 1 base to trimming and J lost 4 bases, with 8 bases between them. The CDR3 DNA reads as TGTGCCAGCAGTGAATCCCGGACATACAATGAGCAGTTCTTC. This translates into CASSESRTYNEQFF.

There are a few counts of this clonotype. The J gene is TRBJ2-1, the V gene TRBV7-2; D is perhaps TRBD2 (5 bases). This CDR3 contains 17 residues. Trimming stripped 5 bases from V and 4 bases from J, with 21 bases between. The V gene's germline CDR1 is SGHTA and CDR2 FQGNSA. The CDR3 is CASSPPLGDAQYNEQFF. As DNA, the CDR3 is TGTGCCAGCAGCCCACCACTAGGAGACGCTCAATACAATGAGCAGTTCTTC.

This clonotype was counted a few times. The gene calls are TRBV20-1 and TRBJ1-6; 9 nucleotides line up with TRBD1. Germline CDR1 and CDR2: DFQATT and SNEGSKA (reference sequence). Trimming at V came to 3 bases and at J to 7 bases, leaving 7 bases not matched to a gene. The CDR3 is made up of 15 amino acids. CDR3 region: CSARKDRGANSPLHF. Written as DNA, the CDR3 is TGCAGTGCTAGGAAAGACAGGGGGGCCAATTCACCCCTCCACTTT.

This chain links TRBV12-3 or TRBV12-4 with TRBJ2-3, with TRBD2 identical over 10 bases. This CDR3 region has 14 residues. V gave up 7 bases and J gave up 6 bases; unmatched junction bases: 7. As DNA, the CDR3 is TGTGCCAGCACTTCCCCTAGCGGGGGCGATACGCAGTATTTT. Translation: CASTSPSGGDTQYF.

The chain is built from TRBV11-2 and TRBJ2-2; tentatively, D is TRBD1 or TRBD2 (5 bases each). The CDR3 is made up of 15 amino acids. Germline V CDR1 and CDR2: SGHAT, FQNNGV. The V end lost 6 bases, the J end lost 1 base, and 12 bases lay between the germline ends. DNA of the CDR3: TGTGCCAGCAGTTCCCGGGACCTGAACACCGGGGAGCTGTTTTTT. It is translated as CASSSRDLNTGELFF.

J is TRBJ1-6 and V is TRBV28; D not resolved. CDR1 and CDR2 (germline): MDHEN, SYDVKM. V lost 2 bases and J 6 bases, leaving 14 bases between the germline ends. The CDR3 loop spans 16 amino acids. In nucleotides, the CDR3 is TGTGCCAGCAGTTTAGGAACGCATTTGACTAATTCACCCCTCCACTTT. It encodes CASSLGTHLTNSPLHF. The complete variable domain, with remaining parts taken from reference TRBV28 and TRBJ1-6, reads DVKVTQSSRYLVKRTGEKVFLECVQDMDHENMFWYRQDPGLGLRLIYFSYDVKMKEKGDIPEGYSVSREKKERFSLILESASTNQTSMYLCASSLGTHLTNSPLHFGNGTRLTVT.

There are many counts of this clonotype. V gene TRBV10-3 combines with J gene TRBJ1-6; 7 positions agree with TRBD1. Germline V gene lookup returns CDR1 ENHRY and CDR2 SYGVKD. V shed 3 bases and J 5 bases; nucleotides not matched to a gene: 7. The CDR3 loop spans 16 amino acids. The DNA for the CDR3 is TGTGCCATCAGTGATCGGGGGACAGTCAATAATTCACCCCTCCACTTT. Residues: CAISDRGTVNNSPLHF.

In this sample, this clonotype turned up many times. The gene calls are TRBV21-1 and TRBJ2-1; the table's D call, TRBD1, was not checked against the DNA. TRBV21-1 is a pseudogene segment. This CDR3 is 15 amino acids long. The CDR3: CASSPSDSRDNEQFF. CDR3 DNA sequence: TGTGCCAGCAGCCCATCGGACTCCCGGGACAATGAGCAGTTCTTC.

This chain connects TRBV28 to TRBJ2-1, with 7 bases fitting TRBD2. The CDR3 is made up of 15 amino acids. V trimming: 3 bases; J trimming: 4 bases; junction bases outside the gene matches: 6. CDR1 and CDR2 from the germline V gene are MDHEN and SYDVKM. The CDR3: CASSLSGRGYNEQFF. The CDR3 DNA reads TGTGCCAGCAGTTTGTCGGGGCGGGGGTACAATGAGCAGTTCTTC.

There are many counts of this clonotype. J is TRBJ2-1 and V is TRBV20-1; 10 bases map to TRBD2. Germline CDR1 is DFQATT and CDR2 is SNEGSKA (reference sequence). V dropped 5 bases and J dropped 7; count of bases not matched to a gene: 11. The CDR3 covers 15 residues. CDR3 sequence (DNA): TGCAGTGCTCCAGTAGCGGGGGGACATAGGAATGAGCAGTTCTTC. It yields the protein CSAPVAGGHRNEQFF.

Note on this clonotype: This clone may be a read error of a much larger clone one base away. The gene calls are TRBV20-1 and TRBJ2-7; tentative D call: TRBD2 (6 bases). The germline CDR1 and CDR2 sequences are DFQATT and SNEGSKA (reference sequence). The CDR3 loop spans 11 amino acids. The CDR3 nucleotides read TGCAGTGCCCAGGAGGGTTACGAGCGGTACGTC. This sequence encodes CSAQEGYERYV.

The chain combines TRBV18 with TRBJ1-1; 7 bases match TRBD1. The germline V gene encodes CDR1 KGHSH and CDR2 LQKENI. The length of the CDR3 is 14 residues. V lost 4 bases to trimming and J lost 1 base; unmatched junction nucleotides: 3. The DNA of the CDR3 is TGTGCCAGCTCACGAGGGACAGAGAACACTGAAGCTTTCTTT. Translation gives CASSRGTENTEAFF.

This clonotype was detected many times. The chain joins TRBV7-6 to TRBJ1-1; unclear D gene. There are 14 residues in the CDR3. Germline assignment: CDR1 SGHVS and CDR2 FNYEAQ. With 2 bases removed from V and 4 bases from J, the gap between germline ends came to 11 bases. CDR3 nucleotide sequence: TGTGCCAGCAGCTTAAACTTCGGGTCCACTGAAGCTTTCTTT. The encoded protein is CASSLNFGSTEAFF.

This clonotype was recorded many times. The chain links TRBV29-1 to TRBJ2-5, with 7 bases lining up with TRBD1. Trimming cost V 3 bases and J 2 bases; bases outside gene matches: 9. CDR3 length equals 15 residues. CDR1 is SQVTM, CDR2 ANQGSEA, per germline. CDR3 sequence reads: CSVDGPKGQQETQYF. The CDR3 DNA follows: TGCAGCGTTGATGGCCCCAAGGGACAGCAAGAGACCCAGTACTTC. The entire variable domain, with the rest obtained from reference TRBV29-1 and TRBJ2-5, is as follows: SAVISQKPSRDICQRGTSLTIQCQVDSQVTMMFWYRQQPGQSLTLIATANQGSEATYESGFVIDKFPISRPNLTFSTLTVSNMSPEDSSIYLCSVDGPKGQQETQYFGPGTRLLVL.

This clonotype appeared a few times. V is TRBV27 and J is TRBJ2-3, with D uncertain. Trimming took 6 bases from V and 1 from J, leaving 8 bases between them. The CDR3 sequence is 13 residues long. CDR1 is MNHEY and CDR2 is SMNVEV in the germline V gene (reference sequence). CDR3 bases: TGTGCCAGCAGGATTATGGGCACAGATACGCAGTATTTT. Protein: CASRIMGTDTQYF.

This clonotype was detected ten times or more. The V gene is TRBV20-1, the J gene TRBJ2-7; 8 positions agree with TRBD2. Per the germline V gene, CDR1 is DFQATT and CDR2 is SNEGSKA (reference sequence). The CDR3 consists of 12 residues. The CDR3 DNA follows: TGCAGCGCCTTGCGGGGGGCCTACGAGCAGTACTTC. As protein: CSALRGAYEQYF.

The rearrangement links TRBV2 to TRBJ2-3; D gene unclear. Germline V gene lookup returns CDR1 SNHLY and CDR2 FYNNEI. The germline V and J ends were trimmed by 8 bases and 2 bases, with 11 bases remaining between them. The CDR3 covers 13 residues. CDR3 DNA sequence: TGTGCCAGCTTGAGAAGAATCACAGATACGCAGTATTTT. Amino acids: CASLRRITDTQYF.

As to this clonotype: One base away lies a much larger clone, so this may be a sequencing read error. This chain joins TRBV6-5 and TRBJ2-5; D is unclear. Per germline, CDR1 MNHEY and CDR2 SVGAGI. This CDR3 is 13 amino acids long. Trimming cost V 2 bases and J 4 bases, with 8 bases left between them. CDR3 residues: CASSYRVLETQYF. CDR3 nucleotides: TGTGCCAGCAGTTACAGGGTCCTAGAGACCCAGTACTTC.

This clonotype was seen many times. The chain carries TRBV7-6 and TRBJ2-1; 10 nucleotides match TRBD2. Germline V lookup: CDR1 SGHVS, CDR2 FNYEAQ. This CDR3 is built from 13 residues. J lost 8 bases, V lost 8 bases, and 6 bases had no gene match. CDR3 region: CASRLSGGDEQFF. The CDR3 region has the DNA TGTGCCAGCCGTTTGAGCGGGGGGGATGAGCAGTTCTTC. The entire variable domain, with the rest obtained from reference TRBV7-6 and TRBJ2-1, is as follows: GAGVSQSPRYKVTKRGQDVALRCDPISGHVSLYWYRQALGQGPEFLTYFNYEAQQDKSGLPNDRFSAERPEGSISTLTIQRTEQRDSAMYRCASRLSGGDEQFFGPGTRLTVL.